Below are 5 T cell receptor beta chains sequenced from a single sample in a study of cytomegalovirus exposure and HLA in healthy donors. PCR involved 60 Vbeta and 13 Jbeta primers. Sequencing used immunoSEQ multiplex PCR; TCRdb keeps in-frame clones, though not all of them. In the table there are 100,000 or so clones, approximately 72% of which are singletons. Sequencing was carried out using PBMCs. The receptor set was obtained from a woman aged 40 to 55 in good health and CMV-seronegative.

The chain combines TRBV13 with TRBJ2-3; 9 nucleotides line up with TRBD2. The CDR3 runs to 15 residues. The junction had 5 bases not matched to a gene; V was cut back by 3 bases and J by 4 bases. The V gene's germline CDR1 is PRHDT and CDR2 FYEKMQ (reference sequence). CDR3 amino acids: CASSFAGGRSDTQYF. The CDR3 DNA sequence: TGTGCCAGCAGCTTTGCGGGGGGGCGTTCAGATACGCAGTATTTT.

V and J are TRBV25-1 and TRBJ2-3; perhaps TRBD1 as D (6 bases). Germline V lookup: CDR1 MGHDK, CDR2 SYGVNS. Trimming left V 4 bases short and J 4 bases short, with 6 bases between. This CDR3 has 12 amino acids. The CDR3 loop is CASSAGADTQYF. The CDR3 region has the DNA TGTGCCAGCAGTGCAGGGGCAGATACGCAGTATTTT.

The chain joins TRBV28 to TRBJ2-7; D is unclear. Germline V gene sequence: CDR1 MDHEN, CDR2 SYDVKM. V lost 2 bases and J lost 4, with 6 bases in between. The CDR3 runs to 12 residues. The CDR3 region is CASSLIGYEQYF. As DNA, the CDR3 is TGTGCCAGCAGTTTAATCGGTTACGAGCAGTACTTC.

This clone has just one count. J is TRBJ2-2 and V is TRBV5-1, with 8 bases aligning to TRBD2. Per the germline V gene, CDR1 is SGHRS and CDR2 is YFSETQ. CDR3 length: 16 residues. Trimming removed 1 base from V and 7 bases from J; junction bases left unmatched: 9. The CDR3, as DNA: TGCGCCAGCAGCTTGTCTCAGCGGGAGTTCCTCGGGGAGCTGTTTTTT. This encodes CASSLSQREFLGELFF.

V and J are TRBV6-5 and TRBJ1-4; D remains unclear. The CDR3 is 13 amino acids. Germline lookup yields CDR1 MNHEY and CDR2 SVGAGI. V was pared by 6 bases and J by 3 bases, with 8 bases between. CDR3 coding DNA: TGTGCCAGCAGAGGGAGGGCTAATGAAAAACTGTTTTTT. This gives the protein CASRGRANEKLFF.